The T cell receptor (beta chain) described here comes from a study of blood T cells in healthy people across ages. This clonotype has a count of ten or more. Its antigen is not identified. Study-level results: A conclusive naive versus antigen-experienced comparison was prevented by the unsorted PBMCs.

Trimming took 5 bases from V and 4 from J, leaving 22 bases between them. This CDR3 contains 17 residues. Germline CDR1 reads SGHVS; CDR2 reads FQNEAQ. Combining a sample-barcoded 5' primer with a J-beta primer mix, a second PCR ran for roughly 6 to 11 cycles. Each cDNA molecule was tagged by a template-switch adaptor with 12 random nucleotides. TCRdb redid the calling of the 5' RACE reads with MiXCR, one entry per CDR3 protein. The sample lists around 1,900,000 distinct CDR3 sequences; about 39% were seen once. Every participating donor contributed around 9.5 milliliters of peripheral blood through a draw. Isolating PBMCs gave at least 7 million of these cells per sample.

The clonotype originates from a human donor in good health. The chain recombines TRBV7-8 with TRBJ2-3; a weak D match, TRBD1 (6 bases). Input material: blood. This CDR3 reads CASSPGLGQGIADTQYF. The CDR3 coding sequence is TGTGCCAGCAGCCCTGGGTTGGGGCAGGGGATTGCAGATACGCAGTATTTT.